The clone carrying this T cell receptor beta chain has only a few counts. Its antigen is not identified. Markers CD45RO/CCR7/CD25/CD127/CD95/CD27 served to sort CD4+ naive, central memory, regulatory and stem cell-like memory cells. Populations isolated by sorting all had purity greater than 95%. Expressed TCRB transcripts were sequenced because the entire RNA isolate underwent reverse transcription. Method: immunoSEQ multiplex PCR; TCRdb's copy keeps in-frame clones and lacks some. The sample contains 150,000 to 190,000 clones, under 9.5% of which appear only once. This record belongs to a study of beta chain features in type 1 diabetes. Regarding the study as a whole: Patients and controls would be equally affected if PCR favored shorter templates. TCRB CDR3s were moderately but significantly shorter in Type 1 diabetes patients in all four CD4+ subsets.

Germline CDR1 SGHRS, CDR2 YFSETQ. This CDR3 has 13 amino acids. The V end was cut by 4 bases, the J end by 0 bases, with 7 bases between. The chain couples TRBV5-1 to TRBJ2-5; D uncertain. The clonotype comes from a man aged 18 to 29 in good health. The sample consisted of central memory CD4+ T cells from blood. The CDR3 here is CASSPSHQETQYF. The CDR3 region has the DNA TGCGCCAGCAGCCCATCCCACCAAGAGACCCAGTACTTC. Drawing the rest from reference TRBV5-1 and TRBJ2-5, the complete variable domain is KAGVTQTPRYLIKTRGQQVTLSCSPISGHRSVSWYQQTPGQGLQFLFEYFSETQRNKGNFPGRFSGRQFSNSRSEMNVSTLELGDSALYLCASSPSHQETQYFGPGTRLLVL.